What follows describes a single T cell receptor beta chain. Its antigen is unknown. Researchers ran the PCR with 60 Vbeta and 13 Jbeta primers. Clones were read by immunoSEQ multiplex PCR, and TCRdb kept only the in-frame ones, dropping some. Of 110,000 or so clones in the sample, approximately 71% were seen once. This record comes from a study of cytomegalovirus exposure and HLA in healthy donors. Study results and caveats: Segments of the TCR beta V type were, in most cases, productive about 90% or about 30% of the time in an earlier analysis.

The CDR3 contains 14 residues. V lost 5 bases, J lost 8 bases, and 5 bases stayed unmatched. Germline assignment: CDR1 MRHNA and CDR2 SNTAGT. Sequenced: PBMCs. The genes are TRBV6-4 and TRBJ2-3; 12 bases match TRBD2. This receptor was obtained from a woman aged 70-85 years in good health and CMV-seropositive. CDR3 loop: CASSLAGGQGTQYF. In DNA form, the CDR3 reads TGTGCCAGCAGTCTAGCGGGGGGGCAAGGTACGCAGTATTTT.